The rows below give T cell receptor beta chains drawn from one sample of a study of blood T cell repertoires in COVID-19. TCRdb keeps only in-frame clones here, not all; method: immunoSEQ multiplex PCR. Of 250,000 to 300,000 clones in the sample, approximately 87% were seen once. The sequenced sample was peripheral blood. These receptors all come from a man aged 55 to 70 who had recovered from COVID-19. Both conserved end residues are part of each CDR3. D genes are given only for firm matches. Size values are once, few and many counts, or a class for expanded clones, and some rows have none.

V,J,size,D,CDR3,DNA
TRBV7-9,TRBJ2-3,.,TRBD1,CASVRQGVSDTQYF,TGTGCCAGCGTGAGACAGGGGGTTTCAGATACGCAGTATTTT
TRBV7-2,TRBJ2-3,.,TRBD2,CASSFGPPGLAGDTQYF,TGTGCCAGCAGCTTTGGACCTCCGGGACTAGCGGGGGATACGCAGTATTTT
TRBV6-5,TRBJ2-5,.,.,CASNGQSETQYF,TGTGCCAGCAATGGACAGTCGGAGACCCAGTACTTC
TRBV29-1,TRBJ1-2,.,.,CSAEDRLYGYTF,TGCAGCGCAGAGGACAGATTATATGGCTACACCTTC
TRBV18,TRBJ2-1,.,.,CASSLRQSSYNEQFF,TGTGCCAGCTCACTCCGACAGAGCTCCTACAATGAGCAGTTCTTC
TRBV7-2,TRBJ1-6,.,.,CASSQLSYNSPLHF,TGTGCCAGCAGCCAACTCTCCTATAATTCACCCCTCCACTTT
TRBV28,TRBJ2-2,.,TRBD1,CASRPSPSTGWSGELFF,TGTGCCAGCAGGCCCTCCCCCTCGACAGGGTGGTCCGGGGAGCTGTTTTTT
TRBV7-9,TRBJ1-1,.,.,CASSLLSGGRTEAFF,TGTGCCAGCAGCTTATTAAGTGGAGGGCGCACTGAAGCTTTCTTT
TRBV5-5,TRBJ2-7,.,TRBD1,CASSLRTGGYEQYF,TGTGCCAGCAGCCTTCGGACAGGGGGATACGAGCAGTACTTC
TRBV9,TRBJ2-3,.,.,CASSEGGGVGTDTQYF,TGTGCCAGCAGCGAGGGCGGGGGCGTTGGCACAGATACGCAGTATTTT
TRBV7-2,TRBJ2-5,.,TRBD1,CASSGQGGETQYF,TGTGCCAGCAGCGGACAGGGTGGTGAGACCCAGTACTTC
TRBV2,TRBJ2-7,.,TRBD2,CASSALAGASEQYF,TGTGCCAGCAGCGCGCTAGCGGGAGCGTCCGAGCAGTACTTC
TRBV7-9,TRBJ1-5,.,.,CASSLRGDQPQHF,TGTGCCAGCAGCCTACGGGGTGATCAGCCCCAGCATTTT
TRBV10-1,TRBJ2-2,.,TRBD1,CASSTGTGTTGELFF,TGCGCCAGCAGTACCGGGACAGGAACCACCGGGGAGCTGTTTTTT
TRBV5-1,TRBJ2-5,.,TRBD1,CASSGGTGGYQETQYF,TGCGCCAGCAGCGGGGGGACAGGGGGTTACCAAGAGACCCAGTACTTC
TRBV24-1,TRBJ2-5,.,TRBD2,CATSDGDYQETQYF,TGTGCCACCAGTGACGGGGACTATCAAGAGACCCAGTACTTC
TRBV5-1,TRBJ2-5,.,TRBD2,CASSLGVAGVLETQYF,TGCGCCAGCAGCTTGGGAGTAGCGGGGGTGCTAGAGACCCAGTACTTC
TRBV5-1,TRBJ1-1,.,TRBD1,CASSLEQGLEAFF,TGCGCCAGCAGCTTGGAACAGGGGCTTGAAGCTTTCTTT
TRBV29-1,TRBJ1-2,.,.,CSVEDSGVYGYTF,TGCAGCGTTGAAGACTCAGGGGTTTATGGCTACACCTTC
TRBV5-4,TRBJ2-7,.,.,CASSPSGSGGPPYEQYF,TGTGCCAGCAGTCCTTCGGGTTCGGGGGGCCCACCCTACGAGCAGTACTTC
TRBV5-6,TRBJ1-2,few,TRBD1,CASSLAPFRQGGRGYTF,TGTGCCAGCAGCTTGGCCCCCTTCCGACAGGGAGGTCGGGGCTACACCTTC
TRBV27,TRBJ2-3,.,.,CASSPPAGSTDTQYF,TGTGCCAGCAGTCCCCCGGCGGGTAGCACAGATACGCAGTATTTT
TRBV28,TRBJ2-3,.,TRBD2,CASSGRERAADTQYF,TGTGCCAGCAGTGGGCGGGAGAGGGCGGCAGATACGCAGTATTTT
TRBV7-2,TRBJ2-5,.,TRBD1,CASSSRDRAGTQYF,TGTGCCAGCAGCTCCCGGGACAGGGCGGGCACCCAGTACTTC
TRBV5-6,TRBJ1-4,.,.,CARADGEGEKLFF,TGTGCCCGCGCGGACGGAGAGGGCGAAAAACTGTTTTTT
TRBV12-3/TRBV12-4,TRBJ1-5,.,.,CASSFLNSQPQHF,TGTGCCAGCAGTTTTTTGAATAGTCAGCCCCAGCATTTT
TRBV6-5,TRBJ1-1,.,.,CASRKTNMNTEAFF,TGTGCCAGCAGGAAGACAAACATGAACACTGAAGCTTTCTTT
TRBV27,TRBJ1-5,few,.,CASSLMAGASNQPQHF,TGTGCCAGCAGTTTAATGGCAGGGGCTAGCAATCAGCCCCAGCATTTT
TRBV24-1,TRBJ2-1,.,TRBD1,CATSGGQGAYNEQFF,TGTGCCACCAGCGGAGGACAGGGGGCCTACAATGAGCAGTTCTTC
TRBV7-9,TRBJ2-7,many,.,CASSPEALSYEQYF,TGTGCCAGCAGCCCTGAGGCCCTCTCCTACGAGCAGTACTTC
TRBV27,TRBJ2-7,.,TRBD2,CASSSVRSSGGYEQYF,TGTGCCAGCAGTTCGGTACGCTCTAGCGGGGGCTACGAGCAGTACTTC
TRBV4-1,TRBJ2-3,.,.,CASSQDADGAFTDTQYF,TGCGCCAGCAGCCAAGACGCAGACGGAGCCTTCACAGATACGCAGTATTTT
TRBV5-1,TRBJ2-2,.,TRBD1,CASSWATGARTGELFF,TGCGCCAGCAGCTGGGCGACAGGGGCGCGGACCGGGGAGCTGTTTTTT
TRBV19,TRBJ2-4,.,.,CASSIYPGEAKNIQYF,TGTGCCAGTAGTATTTACCCAGGTGAGGCCAAAAACATTCAGTACTTC
TRBV4-1,TRBJ2-7,.,TRBD1,CATPDRGMKEQYF,TGCGCCACCCCTGACAGGGGGATGAAGGAGCAGTACTTC
TRBV19,TRBJ1-2,.,.,CASSIFSWGRENYGYTF,TGTGCCAGTAGTATTTTTTCTTGGGGCAGGGAAAACTATGGCTACACCTTC
TRBV9,TRBJ2-1,.,.,CASSVAMTGDNEQFF,TGTGCCAGCAGCGTAGCCATGACAGGAGACAATGAGCAGTTCTTC
TRBV5-6,TRBJ2-7,.,.,CASSLRQGGEQYF,TGTGCCAGCAGCTTGCGGCAGGGGGGCGAGCAGTACTTC
TRBV29-1,TRBJ1-1,.,TRBD1,CSARQGMNTEAFF,TGCAGCGCTCGACAGGGAATGAACACTGAAGCTTTCTTT
TRBV28,TRBJ2-1,.,TRBD2,CASRIGGVDYNEQFF,TGTGCCAGCAGGATCGGGGGGGTGGACTACAATGAGCAGTTCTTC
TRBV30,TRBJ1-4,.,TRBD1,CAWSGRGTANEKLFF,TGTGCCTGGAGTGGCAGGGGGACGGCTAATGAAAAACTGTTTTTT
TRBV11-3,TRBJ2-1,once,.,CASSPSRLPNEQFF,TGTGCCAGCAGCCCTTCTCGACTGCCCAATGAGCAGTTCTTC
TRBV7-2,TRBJ2-1,.,TRBD1,CASSSRDRGSEQFF,TGTGCCAGCAGCTCCCGGGACAGGGGCAGTGAGCAGTTCTTC
TRBV6-5,TRBJ2-6,.,.,CASSPRFSGANVLTF,TGTGCCAGCAGTCCTAGGTTCTCTGGGGCCAACGTCCTGACTTTC
TRBV5-1,TRBJ2-3,.,.,CASSLRTGSDTQYF,TGCGCCAGCAGCTTGAGAACGGGATCAGATACGCAGTATTTT
TRBV21-1,TRBJ1-4,.,.,CASSTGTGEGSVEKLFF,TGTGCCAGCAGCACCGGGACAGGGGAAGGGTCGGTCGAAAAACTGTTTTTT
TRBV6-5,TRBJ2-7,.,TRBD1,CASRGTGALYEQYF,TGTGCCAGCAGGGGGACAGGGGCTCTCTACGAGCAGTACTTC
TRBV20-1,TRBJ2-7,few,.,CSARLQNEQYF,TGCAGTGCTCGACTCCAAAACGAGCAGTACTTC
TRBV5-1,TRBJ1-1,.,TRBD1,CASSPRTGAGNTEAFF,TGCGCCAGCAGCCCGAGGACAGGGGCTGGGAACACTGAAGCTTTCTTT
TRBV3-1/TRBV3-2,TRBJ1-5,.,.,CASSQAGGRPQHF,TGTGCCAGCAGCCAAGCCGGGGGGCGGCCCCAGCATTTT
TRBV19,TRBJ1-6,.,.,CASNNIINSPLHF,TGTGCCAGTAACAACATAATCAATTCACCCCTCCACTTT
TRBV6-6,TRBJ1-2,.,.,CASTDRAAGKHYGYTF,TGTGCCAGCACTGACCGCGCGGCAGGGAAGCACTATGGCTACACCTTC
TRBV7-9,TRBJ2-7,.,.,CASSLEAGGLYEQYF,TGTGCCAGCAGCTTAGAGGCAGGGGGACTTTACGAGCAGTACTTC
TRBV6-5,TRBJ1-6,.,TRBD1,CASRDRTGNDSPLHF,TGTGCCAGCAGAGACCGGACAGGGAACGATTCACCCCTCCACTTT